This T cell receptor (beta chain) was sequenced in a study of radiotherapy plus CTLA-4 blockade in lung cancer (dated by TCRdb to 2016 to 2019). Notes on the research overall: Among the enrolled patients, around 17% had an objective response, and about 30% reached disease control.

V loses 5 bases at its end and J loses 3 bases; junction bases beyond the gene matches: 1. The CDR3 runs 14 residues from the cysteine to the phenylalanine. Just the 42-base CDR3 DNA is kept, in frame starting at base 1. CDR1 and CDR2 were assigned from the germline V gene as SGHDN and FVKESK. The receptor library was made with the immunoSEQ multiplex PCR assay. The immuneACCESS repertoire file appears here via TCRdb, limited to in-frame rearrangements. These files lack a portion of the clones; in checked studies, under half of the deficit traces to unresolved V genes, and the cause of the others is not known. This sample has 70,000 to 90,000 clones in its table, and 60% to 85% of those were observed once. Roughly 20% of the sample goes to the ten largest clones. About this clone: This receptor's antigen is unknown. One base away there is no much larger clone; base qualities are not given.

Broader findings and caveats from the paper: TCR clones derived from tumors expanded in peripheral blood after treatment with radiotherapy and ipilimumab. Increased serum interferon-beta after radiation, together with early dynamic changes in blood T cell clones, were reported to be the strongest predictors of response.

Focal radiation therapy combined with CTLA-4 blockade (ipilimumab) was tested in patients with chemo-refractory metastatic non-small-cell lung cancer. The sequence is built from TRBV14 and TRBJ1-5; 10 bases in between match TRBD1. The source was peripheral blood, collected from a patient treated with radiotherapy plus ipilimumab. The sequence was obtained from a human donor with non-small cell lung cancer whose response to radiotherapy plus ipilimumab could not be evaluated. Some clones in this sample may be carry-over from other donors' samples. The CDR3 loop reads CASSGTGDNQPQHF. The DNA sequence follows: TGTGCCAGCAGCGGGACAGGGGACAATCAGCCCCAGCATTTT.